The rows below give T cell receptor beta chains drawn from one sample of a study of CD8+ T cells in alopecia areata. The repertoire was sequenced with immunoSEQ multiplex PCR; TCRdb's copy has only in-frame clones and lacks some. The data show about 19,000 clones, 65% to 75% seen once. Sample: skin, taken at week 0. The receptor set was obtained from a human donor with alopecia areata. Each CDR3 is given with its conserved first and last residue. A D gene is named only where the DNA matches it firmly. Rows give clone size only sometimes, using once, few, many, or a class for an expanded clone.

D gene	J gene	clone size	V gene	CDR3 DNA	CDR3 protein
-	TRBJ2-1	-	TRBV5-5	TGTGCCAGCAGCTTGGGTGGGTTCTCCTACAATGAGCAGTTCTTC	CASSLGGFSYNEQFF
TRBD1	TRBJ2-1	-	TRBV27	TGTGCCAGCAGTTTATTTAACAGGGGGAACAATGAGCAGTTCTTC	CASSLFNRGNNEQFF
-	TRBJ2-3	medium-sized	TRBV7-9	TGTGCCAGCAGCTTAGCGAGCCCCGATACGCAGTATTTT	CASSLASPDTQYF
TRBD2	TRBJ2-1	few	TRBV5-1	TGCGCCAGCAGCTTGGTGTCGGGGGGTAAAACAAGGGGCAATGAGCAGTTCTTC	CASSLVSGGKTRGNEQFF
TRBD2	TRBJ2-1	-	TRBV10-3	TGTGCCATGGGTGGCCCTCTAGCGGGGGGGCCCGATGAGCAGTTCTTC	CAMGGPLAGGPDEQFF
TRBD2	TRBJ2-3	once	TRBV9	TGTGCCAGCAGCGCACGACTAGCGGGGGGATGGGGAGATACGCAGTATTTT	CASSARLAGGWGDTQYF
-	TRBJ2-1	medium-sized	TRBV5-5	TGTGCCAGCAGCTTGGGCTGGAGGAATGAGCAGTTCTTC	CASSLGWRNEQFF
TRBD2	TRBJ2-3	few	TRBV20-1	TGCGGTAGCGGGGGTGATACGCAGTATTTT	CGSGGDTQYF
-	TRBJ2-2	-	TRBV7-9	TGTGCCAGCAGCTTAGCACGGGGGGCCGCGAACACCGGGGAGCTGTTTTTT	CASSLARGAANTGELFF
-	TRBJ2-2	-	TRBV7-2	TGTGCCAGCAGCTTAGCGTTCCGGGGGAACACCGGGGAGCTGTTTTTT	CASSLAFRGNTGELFF
-	TRBJ2-1	few	TRBV6-5	TGTGCCAGCAGTCCCCGCGTGGATTTCGGTGATGAGCAGTTCTTC	CASSPRVDFGDEQFF
TRBD2	TRBJ2-1	-	TRBV5-1	TGCGCCAGCGCCCCTAGCGGGGGGGCGAATGAGCAGTTCTTC	CASAPSGGANEQFF
-	TRBJ1-4	-	TRBV18	TGTGCCAGCTCACCTGGCACCGTTGGAGAAAAACTGTTTTTT	CASSPGTVGEKLFF
TRBD2	TRBJ2-1	-	TRBV4-3	TGCGCCAGCAGCCAAGATATTAGCGGGGGGGCCTGGGGTGAGCAGTTCTTC	CASSQDISGGAWGEQFF
-	TRBJ1-4	-	TRBV6-5	TGTGCCAGCAGCGATGGACTTCCAGGAGAAAAACTGTTTTTT	CASSDGLPGEKLFF
-	TRBJ1-1	-	TRBV7-9	TGTGCCAGCAGCTTAATGCGACGGAGCGACATGAACACTGAAGCTTTCTTT	CASSLMRRSDMNTEAFF
-	TRBJ2-3	few	TRBV23-1	TGCGCCAGCAGTCCTTGGCTGGTAGGGAAAACTAGCACAGATACGCAGTATTTT	CASSPWLVGKTSTDTQYF
-	TRBJ1-5	-	TRBV27	TGTGCCAGCAGTTCCTCCCGGACAGCCTTCAATCAGCCCCAGCATTTT	CASSSSRTAFNQPQHF
-	TRBJ1-4	-	TRBV5-1	TGCGCCAGCAGCTTGAACGGGGTTAATGAAAAACTGTTTTTT	CASSLNGVNEKLFF
TRBD2	TRBJ2-2	-	TRBV7-3	TGTGCCAGCAGCTTAAATGGCGGGGGGACCAACGCCGGGGAGCTGTTTTTT	CASSLNGGGTNAGELFF
TRBD1	TRBJ2-7	few	TRBV5-1	TGCGCCAGCAGAGACAGGGGTCGGCCCTACGAGCAGTACTTC	CASRDRGRPYEQYF
TRBD2	TRBJ2-7	-	TRBV5-1	TGCGCCAGCAGCTTGGGGACTAGCGGGGGGCTCGTCGAGCAGTACTTC	CASSLGTSGGLVEQYF
-	TRBJ1-5	few	TRBV19	TGTGCCAGCCGTTACGGCAATCAGCCCCAGCATTTT	CASRYGNQPQHF
-	TRBJ2-7	-	TRBV27	TGTGCCAGCAGTTTAGAGGACTACGAGCAGTACTTC	CASSLEDYEQYF
-	TRBJ1-1	-	TRBV5-4	TGTGCCAGCAGAGCTCCGTCAGGCAGTTCGAACACTGAAGCTTTCTTT	CASRAPSGSSNTEAFF
TRBD2	TRBJ2-2	once	TRBV7-2	TGTGCCAGCAGCTTAACTGGGGGGGTCGGGGAGCTGTTTTTT	CASSLTGGVGELFF
TRBD2	TRBJ2-3	-	TRBV6-1	TGTGCCAGCAGTGCACCCGCGGGGGGGCGGGGGGCAGATACGCAGTATTTT	CASSAPAGGRGADTQYF
-	TRBJ1-1	once	TRBV9	TGTGCCAGCAGCTTCAACCCCGAGTGGACTGAAGCTTTCTTT	CASSFNPEWTEAFF
-	TRBJ2-7	few	TRBV9	TGTGCCAGCAGCCCTTACCCGACGGATTCCTACGAGCAGTACTTC	CASSPYPTDSYEQYF
-	TRBJ1-1	-	TRBV7-2	TGTGCCAGCAGCTTAGAGGGAGGGGAAGAAGCTTTCTTT	CASSLEGGEEAFF
-	TRBJ2-4	-	TRBV5-1	TGCGCCAGCAGCACCGGACAGAATTTAGCCAAAAACATTCAGTACTTC	CASSTGQNLAKNIQYF
-	TRBJ2-5	-	TRBV2	TGTGCCAGCTGCGACCCCGGGGATAGCGGAGAGACCCAGTACTTC	CASCDPGDSGETQYF
TRBD1	TRBJ2-3	-	TRBV28	TGTGCCAGCGTACCCCGGGACAGAATCACAGATACGCAGTATTTT	CASVPRDRITDTQYF
-	TRBJ1-6	few	TRBV5-6	TGTGCCAGCAGTTACGGGACGTCCGTCTCTGGCCTCCACTTT	CASSYGTSVSGLHF
TRBD1	TRBJ2-3	few	TRBV4-1	TGCGCCAGCAGCCGCGGACAGGGACCCAGCACAGATACGCAGTATTTT	CASSRGQGPSTDTQYF
TRBD2	TRBJ2-5	-	TRBV7-2	TGTGCCAGCAGCGCCACTAGCGGGGAGGCGACCCAGTACTTC	CASSATSGEATQYF
-	TRBJ1-2	few	TRBV6-1	TGTGCCAGCAGTGAAGAGGGAATCGGGCCCGGCTACACCTTC	CASSEEGIGPGYTF
TRBD1	TRBJ1-4	-	TRBV6-5	TGTGCCAGCAGTTACTGGGGCGGACAGGGGAATGAAAAACTGTTTTTT	CASSYWGGQGNEKLFF